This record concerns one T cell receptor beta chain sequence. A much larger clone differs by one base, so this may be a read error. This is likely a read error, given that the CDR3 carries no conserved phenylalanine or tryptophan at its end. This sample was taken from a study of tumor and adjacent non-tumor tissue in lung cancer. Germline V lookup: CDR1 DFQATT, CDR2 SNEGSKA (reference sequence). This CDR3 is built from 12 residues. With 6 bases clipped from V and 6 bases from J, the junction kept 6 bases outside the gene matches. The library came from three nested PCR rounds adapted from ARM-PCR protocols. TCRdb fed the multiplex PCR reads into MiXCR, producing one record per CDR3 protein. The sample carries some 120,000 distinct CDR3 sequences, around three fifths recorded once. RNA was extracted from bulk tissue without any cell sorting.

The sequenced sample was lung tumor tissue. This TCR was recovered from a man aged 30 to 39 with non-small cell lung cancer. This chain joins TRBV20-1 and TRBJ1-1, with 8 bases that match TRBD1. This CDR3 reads CSATDRDSEAFS. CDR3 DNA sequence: TGCAGTGCAACGGACAGGGACTCTGAAGCTTTCTCT.